Included here is one TCR beta chain sequence, with context. Its antigen is currently unknown. Germline CDR1 is SNHLY and CDR2 is FYNNEI. The CDR3 runs 14 residues. The V gene end was trimmed by 7 bases and the J gene end by 7 bases; junction bases not matched to a gene: 7. These data belong to a study of CD8 T cells in ankylosing spondylitis. General study points: A TCR beta motif made of several highly homologous variants seemed typical of ankylosing spondylitis blood.

Quantitative molecular-barcoded 5'-RACE generated the TCR beta libraries. From the 5' RACE reads, TCRdb called clonotypes with MiXCR, one entry per CDR3 protein. The profile covers roughly 700,000 distinct CDR3 sequences, with around 20% appearing a single time and roughly a fifth taken by the ten largest. The V gene is TRBV2, the J gene TRBJ2-2; TRBD2 matches 9 bases. Specimen: blood, either unsorted or a sorted T cell fraction (not recorded which). The receptor comes from a male donor with ankylosing spondylitis. The CDR3 nucleotides read TGTGCCAGCAAGGGAGCGGGGGGCATCGGGGAGCTGTTTTTT. This codes for CASKGAGGIGELFF. Using reference TRBV2 and TRBJ2-2 for the parts outside the CDR3, the full variable domain is EPEVTQTPSHQVTQMGQEVILRCVPISNHLYFYWYRQILGQKVEFLVSFYNNEISEKSEIFDDQFSVERPDGSNFTLKIRSTKLEDSAMYFCASKGAGGIGELFFGEGSRLTVL.